The 29 T cell receptor beta chains below come from one sample, sequenced in a study of T cell repertoires in cytomegalovirus infection. TCRdb itself ran the reads through MiXCR, one entry per CDR3 protein. The sample shows 160,000 or so distinct CDR3 sequences, about a sixth of them seen only once. Material: CD8+ T cells from PBMCs. The receptor set was obtained from a human donor in good health (CMV status not recorded). Some clones in this sample may be carry-over from other donors' samples.

The sample holds one count of this clonotype. The chain carries TRBV6-2 or TRBV6-3 and TRBJ2-1; TRBD2 might be the D (5 bases). This CDR3 has 18 residues. V lost 2 bases, J lost 8 bases, and 25 bases lay in between. Germline V lookup: CDR1 MNHEY, CDR2 SVGEGT. The chain's CDR3 is CASSYPSMRAARTDEQFF. The CDR3 DNA reads TGTGCCAGCAGTTACCCGTCGATGCGGGCGGCCAGGACCGATGAGCAGTTCTTC.

The chain recombines TRBV27 with TRBJ1-1; TRBD1 might be the D (5 bases). Trimming stripped 2 bases from V and 0 bases from J, with 7 bases between. Germline V gives CDR1 MNHEY, CDR2 SMNVEV (reference sequence). The CDR3 runs 14 residues. The CDR3 DNA sequence: TGTGCCAGCAGTTTAGGGGGATTGAACACTGAAGCTTTCTTT. Translation gives CASSLGGLNTEAFF.

This clonotype was detected only a few times. The rearrangement uses TRBV2 and TRBJ2-5; D perhaps matches TRBD2 (6 bases). Germline-derived CDR1 and CDR2 are SNHLY and FYNNEI. This CDR3 is built from 14 residues. With 1 base removed from V and 5 bases from J, the gap between germline ends came to 11 bases. CDR3 in DNA: TGTGCCAGCAGTGAAGTCGGCGGAGGGGAGACCCAGTACTTC. Translated: CASSEVGGGETQYF.

The chain links TRBV7-6 to TRBJ2-1; no clear D gene. The CDR3 sequence is 18 residues long. CDR1 and CDR2 (germline): SGHVS, FNYEAQ. Trimming took 1 base from V and 1 from J, leaving 17 bases between them. The CDR3 here is CASSLVALGRKSYNEQFF. The CDR3 DNA reads TGTGCCAGCAGCTTAGTGGCCTTAGGGCGTAAGTCCTACAATGAGCAGTTCTTC.

This clonotype has only a few counts. The chain recombines TRBV7-9 with TRBJ2-7, with TRBD2 matching over 14 bases. Germline CDR1 and CDR2: SEHNR and FQNEAQ (reference sequence). J gave up 6 bases and V 5 bases, and 6 bases lay outside the gene matches. The CDR3 covers 15 residues. CDR3 bases: TGTGCCAGCAGCGCCGGGACTAGCGGGAGATCCGAGCAGTACTTC. The encoded protein is CASSAGTSGRSEQYF.

The chain is built from TRBV7-6 and TRBJ1-4, with D perhaps TRBD1 (6 bases). V lost 3 bases and J lost 5, with 10 bases in between. Germline CDR1 reads SGHVS; CDR2 reads FNYEAQ. This CDR3 has 14 residues. The CDR3 is CASSFRQENEKLFF. DNA of the CDR3: TGTGCCAGCAGCTTCCGACAGGAGAATGAAAAACTGTTTTTT.

This clonotype was observed at least ten times. The V gene is TRBV7-2, the J gene TRBJ2-7; D gene unclear. The ends were cut back, 1 base at V and 2 bases at J, with 12 bases in the middle. There are 15 residues in the CDR3. Germline-derived CDR1 and CDR2 are SGHTA and FQGNSA. The CDR3 region has the DNA TGTGCCAGCAGCTTAGGTCCTTCCATCACCTACGAGCAGTACTTC. Encoded protein: CASSLGPSITYEQYF.

The V call is TRBV20-1, the J call TRBJ2-3; D is possibly TRBD1 (6 bases). Germline V CDR1 and CDR2: DFQATT, SNEGSKA (reference sequence). CDR3 length: 16 amino acids. V lost 0 bases, J lost 3 bases, and 16 bases lay in between. CDR3 coding DNA: TGCAGTGCTAGAGATCTGGCGACAGGCGCGACAGATACGCAGTATTTT. Translated, it gives CSARDLATGATDTQYF.

This clonotype turned up a few times. The chain links TRBV5-4 to TRBJ2-7; 8 nucleotides line up with TRBD2. The CDR3 is 14 residues long. Unmatched junction bases numbered 3, after V lost 4 bases and J lost 0 bases. CDR1 and CDR2 from the germline V gene are SGHNT and YYREEE (reference sequence). CDR3 sequence: CASSQRESSYEQYF. The CDR3 DNA is TGTGCCAGCAGCCAGCGGGAGAGCTCCTACGAGCAGTACTTC. Filled out from reference TRBV5-4 and TRBJ2-7, the complete variable domain reads ETGVTQSPTHLIKTRGQQVTLRCSSQSGHNTVSWYQQALGQGPQFIFQYYREEENGRGNFPPRFSGLQFPNYSSELNVNALELDDSALYLCASSQRESSYEQYFGPGTRLTVT.

This clonotype was observed a handful of times. Germline is not matched at one junction end, which may reflect a read error. The chain joins TRBV19 to TRBJ2-1, with 7 bases fitting TRBD2. The CDR3 consists of 13 residues. Germline loops: CDR1 LNHDA, CDR2 SQIVND (reference sequence). The CDR3 spells CASTIAGHNEQFF. The CDR3 DNA reads TGTGCCAGTACTATAGCGGGTCACAATGAGCAGTTCTTC.

This clonotype was seen a handful of times. The genes are TRBV7-2 and TRBJ2-7; D not certain. V was trimmed by 4 bases and J by 0 bases, leaving 10 bases between them. From germline, CDR1 is SGHTA and CDR2 FQGNSA. The CDR3 is made up of 14 amino acids. CDR3 region: CASSSLLNSYEQYF. The CDR3 nucleotides read TGTGCCAGCAGCTCCCTACTCAACTCCTACGAGCAGTACTTC.

The CDR3 loop reads CASSDNRARPYEQYF. The CDR3 bases are TGTGCCAGCAGCGATAACAGGGCGAGACCCTACGAGCAGTACTTC. The chain employs TRBV7-9 and TRBJ2-7, with a tentative D call TRBD1 (6 bases). Germline V gene data show CDR1 as SEHNR and CDR2 as FQNEAQ (reference sequence). CDR3 size: 15 residues. The ends were cut back, 5 bases at V and 2 bases at J, with 16 bases in the middle.

This clonotype has at least ten counts. V is TRBV4-2 and J is TRBJ1-5; the D is unclear. From germline, CDR1 is LGHNA and CDR2 YNFKEQ. V was trimmed by 1 base and J by 5 bases, leaving 12 bases between them. This CDR3 is built from 15 residues. CDR3 sequence: CASSQVGGKDQPQHF. In DNA, the CDR3 is TGTGCCAGCAGCCAAGTAGGCGGGAAGGATCAGCCCCAGCATTTT.

The gene calls are TRBV7-9 and TRBJ2-2; D ambiguous. The V end was cut by 5 bases, the J end by 0 bases, with 13 bases between. The CDR3 is 16 residues long. Germline V lookup: CDR1 SEHNR, CDR2 FQNEAQ (reference sequence). The CDR3 sequence: CASSLPPGANTGELFF. CDR3 sequence (DNA): TGTGCCAGCAGCCTCCCACCGGGTGCGAACACCGGGGAGCTGTTTTTT.

This clonotype was recorded a few times. This sequence joins TRBV12-3 or TRBV12-4 and TRBJ2-7; D remains ambiguous. This CDR3 has 13 residues. The V and J ends lost 2 bases and 5 bases respectively, with 10 bases between them. CDR3 bases: TGTGCCAGCAGTTTAATCGGGTTGGACGAGCAGTACTTC. As protein: CASSLIGLDEQYF.

This sequence joins TRBV7-2 and TRBJ2-2; the D gene could be TRBD1 or TRBD2 (6 bases each). V gave up 5 bases and J gave up 7 bases, with 26 bases separating them. The CDR3 sequence is 18 residues long. The V gene's germline CDR1 is SGHTA and CDR2 FQGNSA. The CDR3 region has the DNA TGTGCCAGCAGCCCCGGACTGGTCGGGGGCTCTGGGGGCGGGGAGCTGTTTTTT. Its translation: CASSPGLVGGSGGGELFF.

V is TRBV7-2 and J is TRBJ2-1; D tentatively fits TRBD1 or TRBD2 (5 bases each). V was clipped by 11 bases and J by 2 bases, with 13 bases between them. Germline CDR1 and CDR2: SGHTA and FQGNSA. This CDR3 is built from 13 residues. DNA for the CDR3: TGTGCCGTCCTAGGGACCACCTACAATGAGCAGTTCTTC. Its translation is CAVLGTTYNEQFF.

This chain links TRBV20-1 with TRBJ2-3; 10 bases map to TRBD2. CDR3 size: 18 residues. In germline, CDR1 is DFQATT, CDR2 SNEGSKA (reference sequence). V gave up 1 base and J gave up 4 bases; unmatched junction bases: 14. The CDR3 nucleotides are TGCAGTGCTAGAGTGACCAGCGGGGGGGCTCTATACCCAGATACGCAGTATTTT. Protein product: CSARVTSGGALYPDTQYF.

V is TRBV11-2 and J is TRBJ2-5; tentatively, D is TRBD2 (5 bases). Per the germline V gene, CDR1 is SGHAT and CDR2 is FQNNGV. Between the trimmed V and J ends, which lost 4 bases and 4 bases, there was a span of 13 bases. The CDR3 is made up of 14 amino acids. As DNA, the CDR3 is TGTGCCAGCAGCTCGGCGCGGGCCCCAGAGACCCAGTACTTC. Translation gives CASSSARAPETQYF. The variable domain in full, completed from reference TRBV11-2 and TRBJ2-5, reads EAGVAQSPRYKIIEKRQSVAFWCNPISGHATLYWYQQILGQGPKLLIQFQNNGVVDDSQLPKDRFSAERLKGVDSTLKIQPAKLEDSAVYLCASSSARAPETQYFGPGTRLLVL.

This sequence joins TRBV11-2 and TRBJ2-2; possible D gene TRBD2, 6 bases. The V and J ends lost 6 bases and 0 bases respectively, with 14 bases between them. Germline CDR1 is SGHAT and CDR2 is FQNNGV. This CDR3 comprises 16 residues. The CDR3 region is CASSLFPGANTGELFF. As DNA, the CDR3 is TGTGCCAGCAGTCTATTTCCGGGAGCGAACACCGGGGAGCTGTTTTTT.

The rearrangement uses TRBV4-2 and TRBJ2-4; D ambiguous. CDR3 length: 14 amino acids. The germline CDR1 and CDR2 sequences are LGHNA and YNFKEQ. V was shortened by 0 bases and J by 6 bases, with 9 bases between the two germline ends. The CDR3 spells CASSQDSTRNIQYF. CDR3 coding DNA: TGTGCCAGCAGCCAAGATTCAACCCGAAACATTCAGTACTTC.

The gene calls are TRBV29-1 and TRBJ2-2, with TRBD2 as a possible D gene (5 bases). This CDR3 is 14 amino acids long. Germline V gene sequence: CDR1 SQVTM, CDR2 ANQGSEA. The V end lost 7 bases, the J end lost 5 bases, and 17 bases lay between the germline ends. CDR3 sequence reads: CSAVPGISTGELFF. CDR3 in DNA: TGCAGCGCAGTACCGGGAATTAGTACCGGGGAGCTGTTTTTT.

The sample holds a few counts of this clonotype. The chain recombines TRBV19 with TRBJ1-1; no clear D gene. With 1 base removed from V and 7 bases from J, the gap between germline ends came to 7 bases. The CDR3 spans 12 residues. CDR1 and CDR2 from the germline V gene are LNHDA and SQIVND (reference sequence). CDR3 coding DNA: TGTGCCAGTAGTATAGCAGGTGATGAAGCTTTCTTT. The encoded protein is CASSIAGDEAFF.

The J gene is TRBJ2-3, the V gene TRBV28; D perhaps matches TRBD2 (7 bases). From germline, CDR1 is MDHEN and CDR2 SYDVKM. There are 15 residues in the CDR3. V gave up 5 bases and J gave up 4 bases, with 16 bases separating them. The CDR3 spells CASSPRGAGPDTQYF. The CDR3 DNA is TGTGCCAGCAGTCCCCGGGGGGCAGGCCCAGATACGCAGTATTTT. Together with reference TRBV28 and TRBJ2-3, the CDR3 gives the full variable domain: DVKVTQSSRYLVKRTGEKVFLECVQDMDHENMFWYRQDPGLGLRLIYFSYDVKMKEKGDIPEGYSVSREKKERFSLILESASTNQTSMYLCASSPRGAGPDTQYFGPGTRLTVL.

In its sample, this clonotype was seen a few times. J is TRBJ1-3 and V is TRBV11-2, with D unresolved. CDR1 and CDR2 from the germline V gene are SGHAT and FQNNGV. The CDR3 loop spans 10 amino acids. CDR3 sequence: CATGGNTIYF. The CDR3, as DNA: TGTGCTACGGGGGGAAACACCATATATTTT.

This clonotype was seen a handful of times. The genes are TRBV7-3 and TRBJ2-3, with unresolved D. Trimming took off 1 base at V and 0 bases at J, with 8 bases between the two ends. This CDR3 is 15 amino acids long. The germline V gene encodes CDR1 SGHTA and CDR2 FQGTGA. CDR3 in amino acids: CASSLISSSTDTQYF. For the CDR3, the DNA is TGTGCCAGCAGCTTAATTTCTTCGAGCACAGATACGCAGTATTTT.

This rearrangement joins TRBV7-8 to TRBJ1-5; D remains unclear. V shed 0 bases and J shed 0 bases, with 9 bases lying between them. Germline lookup yields CDR1 SGHVS and CDR2 FQNEAQ. The CDR3 loop spans 16 amino acids. Here the CDR3 DNA reads TGTGCCAGCAGCTTAGCCGGAGGTTATAGCAATCAGCCCCAGCATTTT. Protein product: CASSLAGGYSNQPQHF.

Many counts were recorded for this clonotype. This chain uses TRBV7-2 with TRBJ2-1; a possible D gene is TRBD2 (6 bases). Germline lookup yields CDR1 SGHTA and CDR2 FQGNSA. The ends were cut back, 4 bases at V and 8 bases at J, with 9 bases in the middle. This CDR3 is 12 amino acids long. CDR3 sequence: CASSWGVDEQFF. The CDR3 DNA is TGTGCCAGCAGCTGGGGGGTAGATGAGCAGTTCTTC.

This clonotype was detected a few times. The chain joins TRBV19 to TRBJ2-7, with 10 bases aligning to TRBD1. The germline CDR1 and CDR2 sequences are LNHDA and SQIVND (reference sequence). The CDR3 covers 14 residues. V trimming: 5 bases; J trimming: 7 bases; junction bases outside the gene matches: 8. The CDR3 DNA follows: TGTGCCAGTAGTCGACAGGGGGCTTCGGGGGAGCAGTACTTC. Residues: CASSRQGASGEQYF.